Sequencing of this T cell receptor beta chain was carried out in a study of T cell changes during pregnancy in multiple sclerosis. Sequencing was performed with immunoSEQ multiplex PCR; in TCRdb, only in-frame clones are kept and a portion is missing. The sample has tens of thousands of clones, 85% to 95% seen once; the top ten hold about 2%. V dropped 4 bases and J dropped 1 base, with 10 bases sitting between them. From germline, CDR1 is SNHLY and CDR2 FYNNEI. The CDR3 has 14 residues. This sequence originates from a female donor with multiple sclerosis, enrolled in a pregnancy study. This rearrangement joins TRBV2 to TRBJ1-1; D is unclear. The sequenced sample was peripheral blood, obtained after pregnancy. The CDR3 loop is CASSGTSKNTEAFF. CDR3 DNA sequence: TGTGCCAGCAGTGGCACTAGCAAGAACACTGAAGCTTTCTTT.